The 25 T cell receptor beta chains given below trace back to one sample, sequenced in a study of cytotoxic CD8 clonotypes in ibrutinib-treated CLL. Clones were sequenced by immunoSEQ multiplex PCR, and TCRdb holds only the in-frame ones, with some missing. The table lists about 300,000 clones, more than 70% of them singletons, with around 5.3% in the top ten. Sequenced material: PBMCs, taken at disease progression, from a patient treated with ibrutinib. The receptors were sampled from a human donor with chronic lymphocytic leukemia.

The CDR3 loop is CASSYSGHEQYF. DNA of the CDR3: TGTGCCAGCAGTTACTCGGGACACGAGCAGTACTTC. The rearrangement joins TRBV6-5 to TRBJ2-7; D might be TRBD1 or TRBD2, each matching 5 bases. The CDR3 is made up of 12 amino acids. Germline CDR1 MNHEY, CDR2 SVGAGI. The V gene lost 0 bases and the J gene lost 5 bases, with 5 bases spanning the gap.

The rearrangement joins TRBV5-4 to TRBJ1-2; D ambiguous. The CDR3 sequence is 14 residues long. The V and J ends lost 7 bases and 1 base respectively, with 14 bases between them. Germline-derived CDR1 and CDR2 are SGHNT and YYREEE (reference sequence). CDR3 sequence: CASRRMGYNYGYTF. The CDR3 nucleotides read TGTGCCAGCCGCCGCATGGGATATAACTATGGCTACACCTTC.

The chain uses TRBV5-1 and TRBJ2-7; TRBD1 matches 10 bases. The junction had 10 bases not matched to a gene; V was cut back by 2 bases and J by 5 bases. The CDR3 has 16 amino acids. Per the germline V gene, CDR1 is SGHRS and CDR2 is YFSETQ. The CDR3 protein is CASSFVRGQGPHEQYF. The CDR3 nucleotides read TGCGCCAGCAGCTTCGTTCGGGGACAGGGGCCTCACGAGCAGTACTTC.

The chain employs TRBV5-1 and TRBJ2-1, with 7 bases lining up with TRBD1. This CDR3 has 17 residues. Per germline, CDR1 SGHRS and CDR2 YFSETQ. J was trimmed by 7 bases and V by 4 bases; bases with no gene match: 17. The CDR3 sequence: CASSVDRGTASPNEQFF. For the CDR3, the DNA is TGCGCCAGCAGCGTGGACCGTGGGACAGCGTCCCCAAATGAGCAGTTCTTC.

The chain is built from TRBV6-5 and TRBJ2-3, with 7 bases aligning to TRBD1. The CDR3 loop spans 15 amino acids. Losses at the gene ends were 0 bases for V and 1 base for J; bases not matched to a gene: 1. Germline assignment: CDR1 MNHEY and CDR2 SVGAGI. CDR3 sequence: CASSYSGTGTDTQYF. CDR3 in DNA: TGTGCCAGCAGTTACTCGGGGACAGGCACAGATACGCAGTATTTT.

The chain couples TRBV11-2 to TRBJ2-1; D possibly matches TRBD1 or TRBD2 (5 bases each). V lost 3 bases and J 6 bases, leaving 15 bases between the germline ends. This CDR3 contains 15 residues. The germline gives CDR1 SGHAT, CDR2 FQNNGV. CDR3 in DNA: TGTGCCAGCAGCTTCCCCTTCAGGGCGGGCAATGAGCAGTTCTTC. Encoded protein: CASSFPFRAGNEQFF. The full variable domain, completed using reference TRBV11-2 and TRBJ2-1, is EAGVAQSPRYKIIEKRQSVAFWCNPISGHATLYWYQQILGQGPKLLIQFQNNGVVDDSQLPKDRFSAERLKGVDSTLKIQPAKLEDSAVYLCASSFPFRAGNEQFFGPGTRLTVL.

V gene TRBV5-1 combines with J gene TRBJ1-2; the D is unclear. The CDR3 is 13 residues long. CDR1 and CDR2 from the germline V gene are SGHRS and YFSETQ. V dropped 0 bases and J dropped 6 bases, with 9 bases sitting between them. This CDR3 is CASSLVAANGYTF. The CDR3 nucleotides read TGCGCCAGCAGCTTGGTCGCAGCCAATGGCTACACCTTC.

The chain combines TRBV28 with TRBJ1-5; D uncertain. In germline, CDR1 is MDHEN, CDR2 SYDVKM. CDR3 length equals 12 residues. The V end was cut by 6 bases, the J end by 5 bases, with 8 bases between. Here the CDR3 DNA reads TGTGCCAGCAGCAGCCCCCATCAGCCCCAGCATTTT. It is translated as CASSSPHQPQHF.

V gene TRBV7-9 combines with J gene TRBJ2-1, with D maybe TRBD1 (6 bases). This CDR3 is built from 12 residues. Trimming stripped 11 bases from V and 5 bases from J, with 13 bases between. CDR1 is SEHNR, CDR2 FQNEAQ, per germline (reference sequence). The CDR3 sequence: CAAQGRHNEQFF. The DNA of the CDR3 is TGTGCCGCACAGGGTAGACACAATGAGCAGTTCTTC. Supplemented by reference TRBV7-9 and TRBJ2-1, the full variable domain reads DTGVSQNPRHKITKRGQNVTFRCDPISEHNRLYWYRQTLGQGPEFLTYFQNEAQLEKSRLLSDRFSAERPKGSFSTLEIQRTEQGDSAMYLCAAQGRHNEQFFGPGTRLTVL.

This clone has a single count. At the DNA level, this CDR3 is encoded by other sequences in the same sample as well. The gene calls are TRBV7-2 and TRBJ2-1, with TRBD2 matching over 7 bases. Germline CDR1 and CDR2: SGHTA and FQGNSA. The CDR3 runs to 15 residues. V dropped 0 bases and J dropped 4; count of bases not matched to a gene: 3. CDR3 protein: CASSLAGGPYNEQFF. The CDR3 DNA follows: TGTGCCAGCAGCTTAGCGGGAGGGCCGTACAATGAGCAGTTCTTC. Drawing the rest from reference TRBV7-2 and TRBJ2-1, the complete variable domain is GAGVSQSPSNKVTEKGKDVELRCDPISGHTALYWYRQSLGQGLEFLIYFQGNSAPDKSGLPSDRFSAERTGGSVSTLTIQRTQQEDSAVYLCASSLAGGPYNEQFFGPGTRLTVL.

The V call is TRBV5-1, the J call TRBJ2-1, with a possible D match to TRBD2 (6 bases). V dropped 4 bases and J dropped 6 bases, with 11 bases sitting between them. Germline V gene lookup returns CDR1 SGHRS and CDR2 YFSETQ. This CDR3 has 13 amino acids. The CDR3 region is CASSQWRANEQFF. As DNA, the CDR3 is TGCGCCAGCAGCCAATGGAGGGCCAATGAGCAGTTCTTC.

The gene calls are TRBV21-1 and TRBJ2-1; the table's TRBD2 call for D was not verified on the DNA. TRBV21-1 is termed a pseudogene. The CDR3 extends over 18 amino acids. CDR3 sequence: CASSKHPDSGSFANEQFF. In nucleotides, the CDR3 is TGTGCCAGCAGCAAACATCCGGATAGCGGGAGTTTTGCAAATGAGCAGTTCTTC.

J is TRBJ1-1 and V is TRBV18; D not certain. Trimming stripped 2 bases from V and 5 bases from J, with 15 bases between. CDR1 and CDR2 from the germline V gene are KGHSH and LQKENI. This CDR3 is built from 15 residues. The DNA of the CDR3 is TGTGCCAGCTCACCAGGTTGGCACCCGAGGACTGAAGCTTTCTTT. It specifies CASSPGWHPRTEAFF.

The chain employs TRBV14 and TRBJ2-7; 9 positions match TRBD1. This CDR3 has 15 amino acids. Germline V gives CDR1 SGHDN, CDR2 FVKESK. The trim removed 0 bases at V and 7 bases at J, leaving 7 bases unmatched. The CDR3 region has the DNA TGTGCCAGCAGCCAAGATCCGGGACAGGGTAAAGAGCAGTACTTC. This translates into CASSQDPGQGKEQYF.

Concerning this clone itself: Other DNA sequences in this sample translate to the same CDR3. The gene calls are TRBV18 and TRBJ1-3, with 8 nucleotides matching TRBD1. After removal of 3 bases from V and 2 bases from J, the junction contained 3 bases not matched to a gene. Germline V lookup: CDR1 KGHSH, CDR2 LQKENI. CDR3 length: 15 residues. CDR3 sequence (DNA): TGTGCCAGCTCACCCTCGACAGGGGCTGGAAACACCATATATTTT. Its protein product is CASSPSTGAGNTIYF. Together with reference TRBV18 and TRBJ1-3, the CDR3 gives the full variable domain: NAGVMQNPRHLVRRRGQEARLRCSPMKGHSHVYWYRQLPEEGLKFMVYLQKENIIDESGMPKERFSAEFPKEGPSILRIQQVVRGDSAAYFCASSPSTGAGNTIYFGEGSWLTVV.

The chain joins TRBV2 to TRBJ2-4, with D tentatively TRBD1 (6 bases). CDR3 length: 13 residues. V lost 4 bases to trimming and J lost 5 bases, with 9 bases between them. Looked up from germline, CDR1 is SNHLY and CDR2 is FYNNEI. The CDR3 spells CASSVRTENIQYF. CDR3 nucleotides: TGTGCCAGCAGTGTACGGACAGAAAACATTCAGTACTTC.

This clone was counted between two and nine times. The DNA for the CDR3 is TGCGCCAGCAGCCAAGTGACAGGGCTCGTTATTCCATCGACCTTC. Residues: CASSQVTGLVIPSTF. The chain has TRBV4-1 and TRBJ1-2, with 7 bases aligning to TRBD1. This CDR3 is 15 amino acids long. J gave up 14 bases and V 1 base, and 16 bases lay outside the gene matches. Germline lookup yields CDR1 MGHRA and CDR2 YSYEKL.

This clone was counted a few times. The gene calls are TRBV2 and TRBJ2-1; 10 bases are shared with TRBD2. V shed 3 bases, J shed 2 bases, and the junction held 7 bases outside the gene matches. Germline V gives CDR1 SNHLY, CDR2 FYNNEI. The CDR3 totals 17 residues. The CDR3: CASSEPSGGLTYNEQFF. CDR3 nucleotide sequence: TGTGCCAGCAGTGAGCCTAGCGGGGGCCTAACCTACAATGAGCAGTTCTTC.

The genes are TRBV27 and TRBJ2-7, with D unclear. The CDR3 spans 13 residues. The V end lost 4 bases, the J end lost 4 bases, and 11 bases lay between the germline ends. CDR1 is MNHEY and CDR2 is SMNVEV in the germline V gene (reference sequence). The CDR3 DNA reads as TGTGCCAGCAGTTCTCGTTTAGGTTACGAGCAGTACTTC. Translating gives CASSSRLGYEQYF.

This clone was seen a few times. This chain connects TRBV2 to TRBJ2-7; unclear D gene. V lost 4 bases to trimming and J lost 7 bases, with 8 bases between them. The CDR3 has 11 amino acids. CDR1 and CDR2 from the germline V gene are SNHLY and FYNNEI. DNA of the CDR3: TGTGCCAGCAGTGGTGCCTTAGAGCAGTACTTC. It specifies CASSGALEQYF. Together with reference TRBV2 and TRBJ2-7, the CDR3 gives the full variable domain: EPEVTQTPSHQVTQMGQEVILRCVPISNHLYFYWYRQILGQKVEFLVSFYNNEISEKSEIFDDQFSVERPDGSNFTLKIRSTKLEDSAMYFCASSGALEQYFGPGTRLTVT.

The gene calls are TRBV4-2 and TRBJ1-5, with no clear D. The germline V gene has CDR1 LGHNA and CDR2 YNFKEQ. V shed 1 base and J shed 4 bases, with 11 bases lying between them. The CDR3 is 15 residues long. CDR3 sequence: CASSQVLASNQPQHF. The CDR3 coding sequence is TGTGCCAGCAGCCAAGTGCTGGCAAGTAATCAGCCCCAGCATTTT.

CDR3 region: CAITQGAGQPQHF. CDR3 DNA: TGTGCCATCACCCAGGGGGCTGGTCAGCCCCAGCATTTT. The J gene is TRBJ1-5, the V gene TRBV10-3; 8 bases agree with TRBD1. The CDR3 length is 13 residues. The germline V gene encodes CDR1 ENHRY and CDR2 SYGVKD. Unmatched junction bases numbered 5, after V lost 7 bases and J lost 6 bases.

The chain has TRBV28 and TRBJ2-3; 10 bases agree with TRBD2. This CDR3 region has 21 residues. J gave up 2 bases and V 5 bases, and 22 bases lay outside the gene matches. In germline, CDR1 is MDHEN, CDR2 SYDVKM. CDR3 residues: CASSTLFRSGRRGSSTDTQYF. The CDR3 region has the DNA TGTGCCAGCAGTACATTATTTCGTAGCGGGAGGAGGGGATCCTCCACAGATACGCAGTATTTT.

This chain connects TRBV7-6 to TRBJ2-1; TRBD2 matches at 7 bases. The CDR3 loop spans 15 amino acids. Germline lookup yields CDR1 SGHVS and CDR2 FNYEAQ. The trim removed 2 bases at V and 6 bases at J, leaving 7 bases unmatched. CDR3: CASSLYLAERNEQFF. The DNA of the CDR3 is TGTGCCAGCAGCTTATACCTAGCGGAGCGCAATGAGCAGTTCTTC.

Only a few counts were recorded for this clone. As DNA, the CDR3 is TGCAGCGTTGAAGTTGTGACAGGGGCCTATGGCTACACCTTC. This translates into CSVEVVTGAYGYTF. J is TRBJ1-2 and V is TRBV29-1, with TRBD1 identical over 8 bases. Germline trimming cut 1 base from V and 4 bases from J; bases unmatched to any gene: 5. CDR1 is SQVTM and CDR2 is ANQGSEA in the germline V gene. There are 14 residues in the CDR3.